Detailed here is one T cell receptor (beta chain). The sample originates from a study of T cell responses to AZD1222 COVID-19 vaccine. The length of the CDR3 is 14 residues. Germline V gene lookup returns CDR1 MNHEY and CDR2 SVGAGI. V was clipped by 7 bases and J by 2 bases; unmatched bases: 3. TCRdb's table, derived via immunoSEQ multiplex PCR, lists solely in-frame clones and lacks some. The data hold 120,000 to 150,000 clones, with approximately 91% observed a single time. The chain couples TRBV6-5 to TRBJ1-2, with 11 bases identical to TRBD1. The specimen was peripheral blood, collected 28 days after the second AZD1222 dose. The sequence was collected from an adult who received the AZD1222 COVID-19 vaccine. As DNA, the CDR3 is TGTGCCAGCACCCGGGACAGGGGGAACTATGGCTACACCTTC. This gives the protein CASTRDRGNYGYTF.